This T cell receptor beta chain was found in a study of blood T cell repertoires in COVID-19. Whole-study context: Specimens from acute and convalescent COVID-19 originated in the United States, Italy and Spain. Sample material is recorded as cDNA or gDNA derived from T cells, B-cell-depleted T cells, or PBMCs.

The assay was immunoSEQ multiplex PCR, and TCRdb's table has in-frame clones only and misses some. This table has approximately 190,000 clones, about nine tenths appearing once. This clonotype was sampled from a man aged 80 or over with acute or convalescent COVID-19. The sequencing sample was made of peripheral blood.

CDR3 sequence (DNA): TGTGCCAGCAGTTGGGCTAGCGATAACACCGGGGAGCTGTTTTTT. This gives the protein CASSWASDNTGELFF. The rearrangement links TRBV27 to TRBJ2-2, with D possibly being TRBD2 (6 bases). The V gene lost 4 bases and the J gene lost 2 bases, with 11 bases spanning the gap. CDR1 is MNHEY, CDR2 SMNVEV, per germline (reference sequence). The CDR3 runs to 15 residues.